This passage covers 20 T cell receptor beta chains from one sample sequenced in a study of T cells in Graves' hyperthyroidism and ophthalmopathy. TCR beta CDR3 sequences were amplified from RNA transcripts. When the TCR CDR3 underwent first-round RT-PCR, the HTBI primer set was used. TCRdb called the multiplex PCR reads again in MiXCR, with one record for every CDR3 protein. The sample comprises over 200,000 distinct CDR3 sequences, roughly 18% of which are singletons, and approximately 50% rests with the top ten. Sequencing was performed on blood. Source of these receptors: a man in his fifties with Graves' hyperthyroidism.

This clonotype was seen a handful of times. The chain uses TRBV20-1 and TRBJ1-5; 7 nucleotides line up with TRBD1. This CDR3 contains 13 residues. J lost 9 bases, V lost 4 bases, and 9 bases had no gene match. CDR1 DFQATT and CDR2 SNEGSKA come from the germline V gene (reference sequence). CDR3 nucleotides: TGCAGTGCTACACAGGGGCCCTCAGGGCCCCAGCATTTT. This translates into CSATQGPSGPQHF.

The V gene is TRBV15, the J gene TRBJ2-3; 9 bases fit TRBD2. Unmatched junction bases numbered 7, after V lost 6 bases and J lost 0 bases. The CDR3 runs 16 residues. Per the germline V gene, CDR1 is LNHNV and CDR2 is YYDKDF (reference sequence). CDR3 region: CATSRTSGFSTDTQYF. The DNA of the CDR3 is TGTGCCACCAGTAGAACTAGCGGGTTCAGCACAGATACGCAGTATTTT.

The chain uses TRBV5-5 and TRBJ1-2; D unresolved. The CDR3 consists of 15 residues. Trimming stripped 2 bases from V and 0 bases from J, with 11 bases between. CDR1 and CDR2 from the germline V gene are SGHKS and YYEKEE (reference sequence). In DNA, the CDR3 is TGTGCCAGCAGCTTTACGTCAGGATCTAACTATGGCTACACCTTC. Translated, it gives CASSFTSGSNYGYTF. The entire variable domain, with the rest obtained from reference TRBV5-5 and TRBJ1-2, is as follows: DAGVTQSPTHLIKTRGQQVTLRCSPISGHKSVSWYQQVLGQGPQFIFQYYEKEERGRGNFPDRFSARQFPNYSSELNVNALLLGDSALYLCASSFTSGSNYGYTFGSGTRLTVV.

This clonotype appeared a few times. Written as DNA, the CDR3 is TGTGCCAGCAGCTTAGTCGGGACAGGGCAGCAGTACTTC. This encodes CASSLVGTGQQYF. The V call is TRBV11-2, the J call TRBJ2-7; 9 bases are shared with TRBD1. CDR1 is SGHAT and CDR2 is FQNNGV in the germline V gene. This CDR3 has 13 residues. The junction had 3 bases not matched to a gene; V was cut back by 1 base and J by 8 bases.

This clonotype was observed at least ten times. This chain joins TRBV28 and TRBJ2-5, with 8 bases identical to TRBD2. CDR3 length: 15 amino acids. With V trimmed by 5 bases and J by 7 bases, 12 bases remained unmatched. Per germline, CDR1 MDHEN and CDR2 SYDVKM. The CDR3 bases are TGTGCCAGCAGTGAGACGGGGGGGTTAAGTGGGACCCAGTACTTC. Translation gives CASSETGGLSGTQYF.

V and J are TRBV10-3 and TRBJ2-2; possible D gene TRBD2, 5 bases. Germline lookup yields CDR1 ENHRY and CDR2 SYGVKD. The CDR3 runs to 15 residues. Trimming took off 6 bases at V and 0 bases at J, with 11 bases between the two ends. CDR3 coding DNA: TGTGCCATCAGCCGGGGTGACACGAACACCGGGGAGCTGTTTTTT. It is translated as CAISRGDTNTGELFF.

This clonotype came up a few times. Germline and junction disagree at one end, which may indicate a read error. The DNA of the CDR3 is TGTGCCAGCAACTTAGAGGAATTGCAGACCCAGTACTTC. Protein sequence: CASNLEELQTQYF. This sequence joins TRBV11-2 and TRBJ2-5; unclear D gene. Per the germline V gene, CDR1 is SGHAT and CDR2 is FQNNGV. The CDR3 totals 13 residues.

This clonotype was counted at least ten times. V usage is TRBV2 and J usage is TRBJ2-1; TRBD2 aligns across 7 bases. V lost 5 bases, J lost 9 bases, and 10 bases stayed unmatched. CDR3 length: 14 amino acids. Germline CDR1 reads SNHLY; CDR2 reads FYNNEI. CDR3 DNA sequence: TGTGCCAGCAGTAGGGTTGCGGGAGTCGGTGAGCAGTTCTTC. This encodes CASSRVAGVGEQFF.

In its sample, this clonotype was seen once. The chain joins TRBV6-2 or TRBV6-3 to TRBJ2-7; D unclear. Germline V gene sequence: CDR1 MNHEY, CDR2 SVGEGT. This CDR3 is built from 16 residues. V lost 0 bases and J 4 bases, leaving 16 bases between the germline ends. The CDR3 is CASSYSFGFDSYEQYF. The CDR3 region has the DNA TGTGCCAGCAGTTACTCGTTCGGCTTCGATTCGTACGAGCAGTACTTC.

The genes are TRBV7-9 and TRBJ1-1; 8 bases align to TRBD1. CDR1 is SEHNR and CDR2 is FQNEAQ in the germline V gene (reference sequence). The V segment lost 5 bases and the J segment 3 bases; nucleotides outside the gene matches: 8. The CDR3 covers 15 residues. For the CDR3, the DNA is TGTGCCAGCAGCCGCTCACAGGGGGTGGACACTGAAGCTTTCTTT. Protein product: CASSRSQGVDTEAFF.

V gene TRBV19 combines with J gene TRBJ2-1; 10 positions agree with TRBD2. The ends lost 4 bases at V and 7 bases at J; junction bases unmatched: 10. The CDR3 has 16 amino acids. Germline CDR1 and CDR2: LNHDA and SQIVND (reference sequence). CDR3 amino acids: CASSNHLAGVYNEQFF. The DNA for the CDR3 is TGTGCCAGTAGTAACCACCTAGCGGGAGTATATAATGAGCAGTTCTTC.

This clonotype was observed many times. This chain uses TRBV2 with TRBJ2-7, with 8 bases lining up with TRBD1. The trim removed 1 base at V and 1 base at J, leaving 6 bases unmatched. The germline CDR1 and CDR2 sequences are SNHLY and FYNNEI. The CDR3 has 16 amino acids. The CDR3 nucleotides are TGTGCCAGCAGTGAAGGGGTAAGGACAGGGTCCTACGAGCAGTACTTC. This codes for CASSEGVRTGSYEQYF.

Many counts were recorded for this clonotype. J is TRBJ1-2 and V is TRBV6-2 or TRBV6-3; D remains ambiguous. The CDR3 is 10 residues long. Germline lookup yields CDR1 MNHEY and CDR2 SVGEGT. V was pared by 6 bases and J by 7 bases, with 6 bases between. CDR3 DNA sequence: TGTGCCAGCAGCGACCGTGGCTACACCTTC. Translation: CASSDRGYTF.

This clonotype was counted ten times or more. The chain recombines TRBV7-2 with TRBJ2-3; TRBD2 matches 7 bases. The CDR3 spans 16 residues. V dropped 5 bases and J dropped 4; count of bases not matched to a gene: 12. The germline V gene has CDR1 SGHTA and CDR2 FQGNSA. The CDR3 bases are TGTGCCAGCAGCCCCCCCGGGAGTGGGAGGGCAGATACGCAGTATTTT. Translated, it gives CASSPPGSGRADTQYF.

The chain has TRBV9 and TRBJ2-1; 7 bases match TRBD1. This CDR3 has 16 residues. Germline CDR1 is SGDLS and CDR2 is YYNGEE. V dropped 5 bases and J dropped 8; count of bases not matched to a gene: 16. The CDR3 spells CASSLTGSLLWDEQFF. The CDR3 region has the DNA TGTGCCAGCAGTTTGACAGGGAGCCTCCTGTGGGATGAGCAGTTCTTC.

The chain is built from TRBV7-2 and TRBJ2-1, with a weak D call TRBD1 (5 bases). Germline CDR1 and CDR2: SGHTA and FQGNSA. This CDR3 has 16 amino acids. V lost 5 bases and J 3 bases, leaving 17 bases between the germline ends. The CDR3 sequence is CASSARWGGNYNEQFF. CDR3 nucleotides: TGTGCCAGCAGCGCCCGGTGGGGCGGTAACTACAATGAGCAGTTCTTC.

J is TRBJ2-5 and V is TRBV29-1, with D unclear. The CDR3 is 12 amino acids. Germline V gene data show CDR1 as SQVTM and CDR2 as ANQGSEA. V lost 4 bases, J lost 0 bases, and 6 bases lay in between. The CDR3 nucleotides read TGCAGCGTTGGCAGGTACCAAGAGACCCAGTACTTC. It is translated as CSVGRYQETQYF.

This clonotype showed up just a few times. The chain uses TRBV28 and TRBJ1-5, with no clear D. The germline gives CDR1 MDHEN, CDR2 SYDVKM. This CDR3 comprises 15 residues. Trimming removed 7 bases at V and 6 bases at J, with 19 bases between. CDR3: CASTEDVPLGQPQHF. The DNA of the CDR3 is TGTGCCAGCACGGAGGACGTTCCCTTGGGTCAGCCCCAGCATTTT.

The rearrangement joins TRBV5-8 to TRBJ1-2, with a tentative D call TRBD1 (5 bases). The V gene lost 0 bases and the J gene lost 4 bases, with 19 bases spanning the gap. CDR3 length: 17 residues. CDR1 is SGHTS and CDR2 is YDEGEE in the germline V gene. The CDR3: CASSLVGVGRSAYGYTF. DNA for the CDR3: TGTGCCAGCAGCTTGGTGGGGGTAGGGCGGAGTGCCTATGGCTACACCTTC.

This clonotype was counted between two and nine times. The rearrangement links TRBV5-1 to TRBJ2-3, with D possibly TRBD2 on 6 matching bases. Trimming took 2 bases from V and 5 from J, leaving 15 bases between them. Germline V CDR1 and CDR2: SGHRS, YFSETQ. The CDR3 spans 15 residues. The DNA for the CDR3 is TGCGCCAGCAGCTTTGGAGGAGGGGTTGGAGATACGCAGTATTTT. Translating gives CASSFGGGVGDTQYF.